The present TCR beta chain was sequenced within a study of tumor and adjacent non-tumor tissue in lung cancer. Across the whole study: Aged roughly 31 to 85 years, patients included roughly ten men and a few women with stage I to III disease.

The CDR3 runs 15 residues. Germline-derived CDR1 and CDR2 are SGHAT and FQNNGV. Overall study findings and caveats: TCR diversity was significantly greater in tumor than normal lung tissue. Tumor TCR diversity, when higher, was linked to shorter survival.

TCRbeta libraries were built with three rounds of nested PCR, modified from ARM-PCR. TCRdb processed the multiplex PCR reads anew with MiXCR; each CDR3 protein has one entry. The sample lists about 75,000 distinct CDR3 sequences, roughly 70% occurring once. This sample's RNA came from whole unsorted tissue. More than 3 cm separated this lung sample from the edge of the tumor. Between August and November 2014, newly diagnosed, chemotherapy-naive lung cancer patients underwent thoracic surgery in China. With regard to this clonotype: Its target is not known. Germline and junction disagree at one end, which may indicate a read error.

The sample comprised distant non-tumor lung tissue. The V and J genes are TRBV11-2 and TRBJ2-2; tentative D call: TRBD1 (6 bases). The sequence derives from a woman aged 50 to 60 with non-small cell lung cancer. The chain's CDR3 is CASKVTGKNTGELFF. DNA of the CDR3: TGTGCCAGCAAGGTGACAGGAAAGAACACCGGGGAGCTATTTTTT.